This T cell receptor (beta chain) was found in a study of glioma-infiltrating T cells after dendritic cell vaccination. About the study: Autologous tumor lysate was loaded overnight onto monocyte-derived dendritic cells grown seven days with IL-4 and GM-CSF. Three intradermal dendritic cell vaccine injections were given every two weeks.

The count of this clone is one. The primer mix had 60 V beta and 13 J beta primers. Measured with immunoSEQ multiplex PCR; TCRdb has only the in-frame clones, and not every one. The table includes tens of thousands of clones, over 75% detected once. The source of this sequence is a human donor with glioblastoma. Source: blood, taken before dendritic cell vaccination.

CDR3 bases: TGTGCCAGCAGCTATGGGACAGGGGATTACAATGAGCAGTTCTTC. Encoded protein: CASSYGTGDYNEQFF. The genes are TRBV9 and TRBJ2-1; 10 nucleotides line up with TRBD1. The CDR3 is 15 amino acids. The germline V gene encodes CDR1 SGDLS and CDR2 YYNGEE. The V segment lost 4 bases and the J segment 4 bases; nucleotides outside the gene matches: 5.